The 8 T cell receptor beta chains in this list originate from one sample, sequenced in a study of blood T cell repertoires in COVID-19. Here immunoSEQ multiplex PCR was the method, and the copy in TCRdb shows in-frame clones only, minus some. The sample shows hundreds of thousands of clones, 75% to 90% of them seen only once. Material for sequencing was PBMCs or T cells enriched from blood (not recorded which). The receptor set was obtained from a young woman who had recovered from COVID-19.

This chain connects TRBV4-1 to TRBJ1-1; the D gene is possibly TRBD1 (5 bases). Trimming took 4 bases from V and 0 from J, leaving 9 bases between them. This CDR3 has 14 residues. Germline CDR1 MGHRA, CDR2 YSYEKL. The CDR3 loop reads CASSRYRLNTEAFF. CDR3 nucleotides: TGCGCCAGCAGCCGGTACAGGCTGAACACTGAAGCTTTCTTT.

The chain combines TRBV19 with TRBJ2-2, with 14 bases that match TRBD2. CDR1 LNHDA and CDR2 SQIVND come from the germline V gene (reference sequence). The CDR3 is made up of 18 amino acids. With V trimmed by 7 bases and J by 1 base, 8 bases remained unmatched. CDR3 sequence: CASTNPGLAGVNTGELFF. CDR3 DNA sequence: TGTGCCAGTACCAATCCGGGACTAGCGGGGGTGAACACCGGGGAGCTGTTTTTT.

The chain uses TRBV7-9 and TRBJ1-1; no reliable D call. This CDR3 spans 15 amino acids. V lost 2 bases and J 1 base, leaving 11 bases between the germline ends. Germline CDR1 is SEHNR and CDR2 is FQNEAQ (reference sequence). DNA of the CDR3: TGTGCCAGCAGCTTATCTGGGCTCTCGAACACTGAAGCTTTCTTT. Translation: CASSLSGLSNTEAFF.

This chain connects TRBV24-1 to TRBJ1-2, with TRBD1 as a possible D gene (5 bases). Trimming removed 9 bases from V and 6 bases from J, with 13 bases in between. CDR3 size: 12 residues. Germline loops: CDR1 KGHDR, CDR2 SFDVKD. CDR3 protein: CATGGVGDGYTF. CDR3 nucleotides: TGTGCCACCGGGGGGGTAGGTGATGGCTACACCTTC.

V usage is TRBV19 and J usage is TRBJ1-4; no clear D. Looked up from germline, CDR1 is LNHDA and CDR2 is SQIVND (reference sequence). The CDR3 consists of 14 residues. V was cut by 4 bases and J by 0 bases, with 6 bases left in between. CDR3 nucleotide sequence: TGTGCCAGTAGTACTCTTTCAACTAATGAAAAACTGTTTTTT. Protein product: CASSTLSTNEKLFF.

The chain is built from TRBV10-3 and TRBJ1-5, with D tentatively TRBD1 (6 bases). CDR1 is ENHRY and CDR2 is SYGVKD in the germline V gene. The CDR3 is made up of 15 amino acids. V lost 2 bases to trimming and J lost 5 bases, with 13 bases between them. CDR3 sequence reads: CAISEEAQGHQPQHF. The CDR3 nucleotides read TGTGCCATCAGTGAGGAAGCACAGGGTCATCAGCCCCAGCATTTT.

The rearrangement links TRBV21-1 to TRBJ1-2. TRBV21-1 is classified as a pseudogene. The CDR3 consists of 10 residues. CDR3 amino acids: CASSKECEVF. The CDR3, as DNA: TGTGCCAGCAGCAAAGAATGCGAAGTCTTC.

The chain combines TRBV5-1 with TRBJ2-7; 12 positions match TRBD2. V gave up 4 bases and J gave up 0 bases; unmatched junction bases: 8. This CDR3 region has 17 residues. CDR1 is SGHRS and CDR2 is YFSETQ in the germline V gene. CDR3 coding DNA: TGCGCCAGCAGCACTAGCGGGGGGCCCTTCAGCTCCTACGAGCAGTACTTC. It yields the protein CASSTSGGPFSSYEQYF.